The clone carrying this TCR beta chain was found many times. Trimming removed 2 bases at V and 10 bases at J, with 6 bases between. Germline V gives CDR1 SEHNR, CDR2 FQNEAQ (reference sequence). The length of the CDR3 is 12 residues. It was genomic DNA that served as the template for profiling TCR beta VDJ and CDR3. One entry per CDR3 protein, called by TCRdb with MiXCR from the reads. The data contain some 180,000 distinct CDR3 sequences, around 50% of them singletons. The sample originates from a study of CD8+CD57+ T cells in acquired aplastic anemia. Study overall: The study obtained an average of around 2.9 ug of DNA from sorted CD4+ and CD8+ cells.

Individuals selected for sequencing had exhibited CD8+CD57+ cell expansion on flow cytometry. By the time of blood sampling, patients had still received no therapy. Sequenced sample: sorted CD4+, CD8+, or CD8+CD57+ T cells (not recorded which) from PBMCs. This chain connects TRBV7-9 to TRBJ1-6; D ambiguous. This TCR derives from a human donor with aplastic anemia. The CDR3 sequence: CASSLNGSPLHF. The CDR3, as DNA: TGTGCCAGCAGCTTAAACGGGTCACCCCTCCACTTT. Looking up the rest from reference TRBV7-9 and TRBJ1-6 gives the full variable domain: DTGVSQNPRHKITKRGQNVTFRCDPISEHNRLYWYRQTLGQGPEFLTYFQNEAQLEKSRLLSDRFSAERPKGSFSTLEIQRTEQGDSAMYLCASSLNGSPLHFGNGTRLTVT.